This TCR beta chain emerged from a study of CD4+ T cells in melanoma (dated 2022 in TCRdb). Some background on the complete study: The study investigated neoantigen-specific CD4+ T cells in human melanoma. The investigation overall reported the following: According to the report, neoantigen-specific CD4+ T cells in melanoma displayed diverse differentiation states. Neoantigen-specific CD4+ T cells were reported to be correlated with the function of CD8+ T cells, macrophages and B cells.

The receptor library was made with the immunoSEQ multiplex PCR assay. The clones in this table, taken by TCRdb from immuneACCESS, are in-frame only. Not every clone is retained; where verified, under half of the shortfall comes from an unresolved V gene, and the cause of the rest is unknown. The sample profile shows 50,000 to 60,000 clones; 60% to 75% of them were found once. The ten largest account for around 5% of the sample. Patients with melanoma were used as donors. In this sample, this clone turned up a few times. Its recognized antigen is unknown. Per-base quality was not reported, and no clone a single base away is much larger than it. V and J lose 0 bases and 0 bases, and a span of 19 bases separates them. CDR1 is given as SGDLS and CDR2 as YYNGEE, both from the germline V gene. CDR3 length: 19 amino acids, cysteine to phenylalanine. This entry keeps only the CDR3 DNA: 57 bases, framed from base 1.

Sequences were obtained from tumor tissue. The V and J segments used are TRBV9 and TRBJ2-1, with the D call tentatively TRBD1 or TRBD2, each fitting 5 bases. The TCR comes from a human donor with melanoma. The DNA is as follows: TGTGCCAGCAGCGTAGCTACGAGAGAGGGGAGAAGCTCCTACAATGAGCAGTTCTTC. It encodes CASSVATREGRSSYNEQFF.